These 8 T cell receptor beta chains were sequenced from one sample in a study of cytomegalovirus exposure and HLA in healthy donors. Primers included in the PCR were 60 Vbeta and 13 Jbeta primers. TCRdb's table, derived via immunoSEQ multiplex PCR, lists solely in-frame clones and lacks some. This sample has about 130,000 clones; 83% occur once, and the top ten carry 0.95% to 1.5%. Material: PBMCs. These receptors came from a girl between 2 and 10 years old in good health and CMV-seronegative.

The chain carries TRBV7-9 and TRBJ1-3; a possible D gene is TRBD1 (6 bases). The CDR3 has 15 amino acids. Germline-derived CDR1 and CDR2 are SEHNR and FQNEAQ (reference sequence). The V end was cut by 1 base, the J end by 2 bases, with 9 bases between. In DNA form, the CDR3 reads TGTGCCAGCAGCTTAGAGAGGACAGCTGGAAACACCATATATTTT. Translating it yields CASSLERTAGNTIYF.

J is TRBJ2-1 and V is TRBV30; a weak D match, TRBD1 (7 bases). The CDR3 spans 15 residues. Germline CDR1 GTSNPN, CDR2 SVGIG (reference sequence). The ends were cut back, 0 bases at V and 4 bases at J, with 13 bases in the middle. The chain's CDR3 is CAWSVPGGRYNEQFF. As DNA, the CDR3 is TGTGCCTGGAGTGTACCAGGGGGGCGGTACAATGAGCAGTTCTTC.

The chain employs TRBV11-2 and TRBJ1-1; tentative D call: TRBD1 (6 bases). The CDR3 is 12 residues long. Germline V gene data show CDR1 as SGHAT and CDR2 as FQNNGV. The ends were cut back, 6 bases at V and 4 bases at J, with 9 bases in the middle. CDR3 amino acids: CASRKGGTEAFF. The CDR3 nucleotides read TGTGCCAGCAGAAAAGGGGGCACTGAAGCTTTCTTT.

The rearrangement joins TRBV9 to TRBJ1-6; 8 bases match TRBD1. Germline V gene sequence: CDR1 SGDLS, CDR2 YYNGEE. This CDR3 spans 15 amino acids. The ends lost 4 bases at V and 7 bases at J; junction bases unmatched: 7. The CDR3 DNA sequence: TGTGCCAGCAGCCTTCGGGACAGGACAAATTCACCCCTCCACTTT. Amino acids: CASSLRDRTNSPLHF.

The chain joins TRBV6-1 to TRBJ2-5; 10 positions match TRBD2. With 4 bases clipped from V and 2 bases from J, the junction kept 4 bases outside the gene matches. The CDR3 is made up of 15 amino acids. Germline V CDR1 and CDR2: MNHNS, SASEGT. DNA for the CDR3: TGTGCCAGCAGTGCATTAGCGGGGGGACAAGAGACCCAGTACTTC. As protein: CASSALAGGQETQYF.

V usage is TRBV5-1 and J usage is TRBJ1-1; D unresolved. The V gene lost 0 bases and the J gene lost 1 base, with 7 bases spanning the gap. The CDR3 is made up of 14 amino acids. Germline V CDR1 and CDR2: SGHRS, YFSETQ. As DNA, the CDR3 is TGCGCCAGCAGCTTGGACGCAGGGAACACTGAAGCTTTCTTT. Translation: CASSLDAGNTEAFF.

The chain is built from TRBV15 and TRBJ2-7; TRBD1 matches at 7 bases. Germline assignment: CDR1 LNHNV and CDR2 YYDKDF (reference sequence). With 1 base clipped from V and 1 base from J, the junction kept 7 bases outside the gene matches. This CDR3 is built from 16 residues. This chain's CDR3 is CATSRAGRQGSYEQYF. The DNA for the CDR3 is TGTGCCACCAGCAGAGCCGGACGACAGGGATCCTACGAGCAGTACTTC.

This clone was observed a single time. The rearrangement joins TRBV4-3 to TRBJ2-3, with TRBD2 as a possible D gene (5 bases). CDR3 length: 16 residues. V was pared by 2 bases and J by 1 base, with 13 bases between. Looked up from germline, CDR1 is LGHNA and CDR2 is YSLEER. CDR3 amino acids: CASSQSKAAGTDTQYF. The CDR3 DNA follows: TGCGCCAGCAGCCAAAGTAAAGCGGCCGGCACAGATACGCAGTATTTT.